Presented here are 30 T cell receptor beta chains from one specimen sequenced in a study of response to subunit inactivated influenza vaccine. MiXCR, applied by TCRdb to the RT-PCR reads, yields one record per CDR3 protein. The top ten hold around 13% of the sample, which has 500,000 to 550,000 distinct CDR3 sequences, around 7.7% seen once. The source was PBMCs from blood, collected less than 25 months after vaccination. The receptor source for this set is a man aged 50 to 69 who received an inactivated influenza vaccine.

This clonotype turned up a few times. The chain joins TRBV7-3 to TRBJ2-3, with 7 positions matching TRBD2. Germline V gene sequence: CDR1 SGHTA, CDR2 FQGTGA. J was trimmed by 6 bases and V by 3 bases; bases with no gene match: 6. This CDR3 is built from 14 residues. The CDR3: CASSLSGGRDTQYF. The CDR3 DNA is TGTGCCAGCAGCTTGTCGGGAGGCAGGGATACGCAGTATTTT.

Regarding this clonotype: A read error is possible here, since a much larger clone lies one base away. V is TRBV12-3 or TRBV12-4 and J is TRBJ2-3, with 7 bases fitting TRBD1. The CDR3 consists of 15 residues. CDR3 nucleotides: TGTGCCAGCAGGCTGGACAGGTGGAGCACAGATTCGCAGTATTTT. This sequence encodes CASRLDRWSTDSQYF.

V usage is TRBV19 and J usage is TRBJ2-3, with 14 bases that match TRBD2. CDR3 length equals 17 residues. The ends lost 4 bases at V and 8 bases at J; junction bases unmatched: 11. In germline, CDR1 is LNHDA, CDR2 SQIVND (reference sequence). The CDR3 sequence: CASSNPGLAGVGGTQYF. In nucleotides, the CDR3 is TGTGCCAGTAGTAACCCGGGACTAGCGGGAGTTGGCGGTACGCAGTATTTT.

The V gene is TRBV5-1, the J gene TRBJ2-5; D perhaps matches TRBD2 (6 bases). Germline V lookup: CDR1 SGHRS, CDR2 YFSETQ. This CDR3 comprises 14 residues. V gave up 3 bases and J gave up 1 base, with 10 bases separating them. The CDR3 region is CASSYLLAQETQYF. The CDR3 bases are TGCGCCAGCAGCTATTTACTAGCCCAAGAGACCCAGTACTTC.

A few counts support this clonotype. The chain joins TRBV6-2 or TRBV6-3 to TRBJ2-2; D possibly corresponds to TRBD1 (5 bases). V lost 6 bases and J lost 2, with 7 bases in between. This CDR3 comprises 13 residues. The germline gives CDR1 MNHEY, CDR2 SVGEGT. As DNA, the CDR3 is TGTGCCAGCAGGAGGACAAACACCGGGGAGCTGTTTTTT. Translated: CASRRTNTGELFF.

This clonotype was observed a few times. The V gene is TRBV12-3 or TRBV12-4, the J gene TRBJ1-1; D is unclear. V was clipped by 2 bases and J by 5 bases, with 6 bases between them. The length of the CDR3 is 12 residues. CDR3 residues: CASSLMLTEAFF. CDR3 DNA sequence: TGTGCCAGCAGTTTAATGTTAACTGAAGCTTTCTTT.

This sequence joins TRBV4-3 and TRBJ2-5, with D tentatively TRBD1 or TRBD2 (5 bases each). The CDR3 has 14 amino acids. With 2 bases removed from V and 1 base from J, the gap between germline ends came to 8 bases. The V gene's germline CDR1 is LGHNA and CDR2 YSLEER. CDR3 sequence (DNA): TGCGCCAGCAGCCAAAGGGACGGCCAAGAGACCCAGTACTTC. This codes for CASSQRDGQETQYF.

At least ten counts were recorded for this clonotype. The chain joins TRBV6-5 to TRBJ1-1; 7 bases line up with TRBD1. The CDR3 totals 19 residues. With V trimmed by 0 bases and J by 0 bases, 13 bases remained unmatched. The V gene's germline CDR1 is MNHEY and CDR2 SVGAGI. As DNA, the CDR3 is TGTGCCAGCAGTTACTCGCTTAGGGGGACAGCAACCATGAACACTGAAGCTTTCTTT. Its translation is CASSYSLRGTATMNTEAFF.

The CDR3 sequence is CASSQTTAGGSGELFF. The CDR3, as DNA: TGTGCCAGCAGTCAGACGACGGCGGGAGGATCCGGGGAGCTGTTTTTT. This sequence joins TRBV6-1 and TRBJ2-2; TRBD2 matches at 8 bases. The CDR3 is 16 residues long. Per the germline V gene, CDR1 is MNHNS and CDR2 is SASEGT. Unmatched junction bases numbered 11, after V lost 5 bases and J lost 6 bases.

This clonotype was seen at least ten times. The rearrangement joins TRBV10-3 to TRBJ2-7; D perhaps matches TRBD2 (6 bases). Germline lookup yields CDR1 ENHRY and CDR2 SYGVKD. Deletions cut 6 bases from V and 0 bases from J, with 15 bases between. The CDR3 covers 15 residues. CDR3 nucleotide sequence: TGTGCCATCAGCGGGGACTTCACAAGCTCCTACGAGCAGTACTTC. Amino acids: CAISGDFTSSYEQYF.

This clonotype was picked up many times. Written as DNA, the CDR3 is TGCAGTGCTAGTAGTCAGGGAGTATCCTATGGCTACACCTTC. The encoded protein is CSASSQGVSYGYTF. The chain combines TRBV20-1 with TRBJ1-2; a possible D gene is TRBD1 (5 bases). V was shortened by 3 bases and J by 4 bases, with 15 bases between the two germline ends. The CDR3 consists of 14 residues. Germline V gene data show CDR1 as DFQATT and CDR2 as SNEGSKA (reference sequence).

The CDR3 is CASSLRTRSGYTF. The CDR3 coding sequence is TGTGCCAGCAGCTTACGAACCAGGAGTGGCTACACCTTC. This rearrangement joins TRBV7-2 to TRBJ1-2; D gene ambiguous. The CDR3 contains 13 residues. Trimming cost V 2 bases and J 7 bases, with 11 bases left between them. Germline V gene lookup returns CDR1 SGHTA and CDR2 FQGNSA.

This clonotype showed up many times. The rearrangement joins TRBV12-3 or TRBV12-4 to TRBJ2-3; 7 positions match TRBD1. CDR3 length: 18 residues. Losses at the gene ends were 6 bases for V and 2 bases for J; bases not matched to a gene: 17. CDR3 nucleotides: TGTGCCAGCAGCCCCTGGACAGGAGACTCGTTTTCCACAGATACGCAGTATTTT. The encoded protein is CASSPWTGDSFSTDTQYF.

In its sample, this clonotype was seen many times. The chain is built from TRBV21-1 and TRBJ2-2; TRBD1, the table's D call, lacks a check against the DNA. TRBV21-1 is annotated as a pseudogene. The CDR3 is 16 amino acids. The CDR3 region has the DNA TGTGCCAGCAGCAAAGAAGGGACGCCGAACACCGGGGAGCTGTTTTTT. It codes for CASSKEGTPNTGELFF.

This CDR3 reads CASRVTELTGELFF. The CDR3 region has the DNA TGTGCCAGTAGGGTGACAGAATTAACCGGGGAGCTGTTTTTT. V gene TRBV19 combines with J gene TRBJ2-2; perhaps TRBD1 as D (5 bases). Germline V gives CDR1 LNHDA, CDR2 SQIVND (reference sequence). The CDR3 consists of 14 residues. Between the trimmed V and J ends, which lost 6 bases and 5 bases, there was a span of 13 bases. The entire variable domain, with the rest obtained from reference TRBV19 and TRBJ2-2, is as follows: DGGITQSPKYLFRKEGQNVTLSCEQNLNHDAMYWYRQDPGQGLRLIYYSQIVNDFQKGDIAEGYSVSREKKESFPLTVTSAQKNPTAFYLCASRVTELTGELFFGEGSRLTVL.

This clonotype was detected a few times. The chain uses TRBV18 and TRBJ1-4, with D possibly TRBD1 on 6 matching bases. Germline lookup yields CDR1 KGHSH and CDR2 LQKENI. This CDR3 is 18 amino acids long. V was pared by 4 bases and J by 0 bases, with 18 bases between. The CDR3, as DNA: TGTGCCAGCTCACGAGTGGGACACCTATCTGCAACTAATGAAAAACTGTTTTTT. Amino acids: CASSRVGHLSATNEKLFF.

This clonotype was seen a handful of times. The J gene is TRBJ2-7, the V gene TRBV6-1; TRBD2 agrees at 8 bases. CDR1 and CDR2 from the germline V gene are MNHNS and SASEGT. The CDR3 sequence is 13 residues long. The V segment lost 8 bases and the J segment 2 bases; nucleotides outside the gene matches: 5. The CDR3 DNA sequence: TGTGCCAGCGCTAGCGGGTCAACCTACGAGCAGTACTTC. It specifies CASASGSTYEQYF.

This clonotype was seen many times. The rearrangement links TRBV28 to TRBJ2-7; the D gene is possibly TRBD2 (5 bases). CDR1 is MDHEN and CDR2 is SYDVKM in the germline V gene. This CDR3 has 15 residues. Trimming removed 5 bases at V and 0 bases at J, with 14 bases between. CDR3 DNA: TGTGCCAGCAGTCGGCCCGGGGTTCCCTCCTACGAGCAGTACTTC. Encoded protein: CASSRPGVPSYEQYF.

There are a few counts of this clonotype. The chain joins TRBV28 to TRBJ1-2; D gene unclear. There are 12 residues in the CDR3. Germline CDR1 and CDR2: MDHEN and SYDVKM. V lost 5 bases to trimming and J lost 4 bases, with 8 bases between them. The CDR3 coding sequence is TGTGCCAGCAGTAAGACGGTCTATGGCTACACCTTC. As protein: CASSKTVYGYTF.

In this sample, this clonotype turned up many times. This chain joins TRBV10-2 and TRBJ2-7; possibly TRBD1 or TRBD2 for D (6 bases each). The CDR3 extends over 16 amino acids. Between the trimmed V and J ends, which lost 7 bases and 0 bases, there was a span of 19 bases. Per germline, CDR1 WSHSY and CDR2 SAAADI. The CDR3 DNA follows: TGCGCCAGCACCCCAACGGTAGGGGGGAGCTCCTACGAGCAGTACTTC. It yields the protein CASTPTVGGSSYEQYF.

The genes are TRBV20-1 and TRBJ2-7, with 7 bases lining up with TRBD2. This CDR3 is 15 amino acids long. Trimming cost V 7 bases and J 0 bases; bases outside gene matches: 12. Germline CDR1 and CDR2: DFQATT and SNEGSKA (reference sequence). CDR3 sequence: CSVRDASGPSYEQYF. The CDR3, as DNA: TGCAGTGTCAGGGACGCTAGCGGACCCTCCTACGAGCAGTACTTC.

The V gene is TRBV7-3, the J gene TRBJ2-5; the match to TRBD2 covers 16 bases. This CDR3 spans 20 amino acids. V trimming: 4 bases; J trimming: 1 base; junction bases outside the gene matches: 12. CDR1 is SGHTA, CDR2 FQGTGA, per germline. The CDR3 is CASSSLPGLAGGPFQETQYF. The CDR3 DNA reads TGTGCCAGCAGCTCCTTACCGGGACTAGCGGGAGGGCCTTTCCAAGAGACCCAGTACTTC.

Many counts were recorded for this clonotype. The junction departs from germline at one end; a sequencing error may be responsible. The chain recombines TRBV15 with TRBJ1-3; no reliable D call. Germline CDR1 and CDR2: LNHNV and YYDKDF (reference sequence). The CDR3 has 14 residues. CDR3 DNA: TGTGCCACCAGCAGTCCTAACAGTGGAAGCACCATATATTTT. Residues: CATSSPNSGSTIYF.

The CDR3 spells CSARQGAHTGELFF. As DNA, the CDR3 is TGCAGTGCTAGACAGGGGGCACATACCGGGGAGCTGTTTTTT. The chain employs TRBV20-1 and TRBJ2-2; 8 bases agree with TRBD1. The V segment lost 2 bases and the J segment 5 bases; nucleotides outside the gene matches: 4. CDR3 size: 14 residues. Germline CDR1 DFQATT, CDR2 SNEGSKA (reference sequence).

The chain carries TRBV7-9 and TRBJ1-2; no clear D. Germline loops: CDR1 SEHNR, CDR2 FQNEAQ (reference sequence). The CDR3 totals 15 residues. Trimming removed 2 bases at V and 4 bases at J, with 14 bases between. The CDR3 coding sequence is TGTGCCAGCAGCTTATCTCGACGGACGGGCTATGGCTACACCTTC. It codes for CASSLSRRTGYGYTF.

This clonotype was counted only a few times. This chain uses TRBV6-2 or TRBV6-3 with TRBJ2-1; D might be TRBD2 (6 bases). The CDR3 loop spans 16 amino acids. Germline V gene lookup returns CDR1 MNHEY and CDR2 SVGEGT. Trimming stripped 5 bases from V and 0 bases from J, with 14 bases between. CDR3 coding DNA: TGTGCCAGCAGTATGGGAGGTCTTAGCTCCTACAATGAGCAGTTCTTC. It yields the protein CASSMGGLSSYNEQFF.

This clonotype was counted only a few times. The J gene is TRBJ1-1, the V gene TRBV18; 9 bases align to TRBD1. The V and J ends lost 4 bases and 4 bases, in that order; junction bases with no gene match: 13. Germline CDR1 and CDR2: KGHSH and LQKENI. This CDR3 contains 17 residues. Written as DNA, the CDR3 is TGTGCCAGCTCACACCCCAGACAGGGGGGGAGAAGCACTGAAGCTTTCTTT. Translated, it gives CASSHPRQGGRSTEAFF.

The chain combines TRBV20-1 with TRBJ2-1, with 11 positions matching TRBD2. After removal of 4 bases from V and 8 bases from J, the junction contained 7 bases not matched to a gene. Germline-derived CDR1 and CDR2 are DFQATT and SNEGSKA (reference sequence). The CDR3 contains 14 residues. CDR3 DNA sequence: TGCAGTGCTAAGACTAGCGGGAAGCGACATGAGCAGTTCTTC. This codes for CSAKTSGKRHEQFF.

This clonotype was picked up a small number of times. The gene calls are TRBV29-1 and TRBJ2-2, with 7 positions matching TRBD1. This CDR3 has 16 amino acids. J was trimmed by 1 base and V by 0 bases; bases with no gene match: 5. The germline CDR1 and CDR2 sequences are SQVTM and ANQGSEA. The CDR3 DNA reads as TGCAGCGTTGAAGATCGTAACAGGGGGAACACCGGGGAGCTGTTTTTT. Its translation is CSVEDRNRGNTGELFF.

In its sample, this clonotype was seen a few times. This rearrangement joins TRBV20-1 to TRBJ1-1; D remains unclear. This CDR3 is built from 13 residues. Trimming removed 2 bases at V and 1 base at J, with 8 bases between. The V gene's germline CDR1 is DFQATT and CDR2 SNEGSKA (reference sequence). The CDR3, as DNA: TGCAGTGCTAGAAGGCAACAGAACACTGAAGCTTTCTTT. Protein: CSARRQQNTEAFF.